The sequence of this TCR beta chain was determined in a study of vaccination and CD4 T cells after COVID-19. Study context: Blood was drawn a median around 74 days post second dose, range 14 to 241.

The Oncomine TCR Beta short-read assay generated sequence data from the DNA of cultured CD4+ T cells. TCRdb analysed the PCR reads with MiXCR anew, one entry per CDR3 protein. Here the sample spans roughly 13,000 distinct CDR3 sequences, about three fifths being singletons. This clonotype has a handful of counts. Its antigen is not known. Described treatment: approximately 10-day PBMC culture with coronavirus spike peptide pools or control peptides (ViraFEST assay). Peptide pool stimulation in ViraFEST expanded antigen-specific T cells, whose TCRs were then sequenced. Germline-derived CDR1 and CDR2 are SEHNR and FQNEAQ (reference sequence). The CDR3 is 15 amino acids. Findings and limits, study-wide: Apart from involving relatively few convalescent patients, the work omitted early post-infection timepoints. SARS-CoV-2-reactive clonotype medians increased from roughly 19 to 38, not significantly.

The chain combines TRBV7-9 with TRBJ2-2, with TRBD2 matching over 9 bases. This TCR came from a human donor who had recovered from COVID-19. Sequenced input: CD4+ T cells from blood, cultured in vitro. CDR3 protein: CATRLAAAHTGELFF. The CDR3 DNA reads TGTGCTACCAGACTAGCGGCTGCCCACACCGGGGAGCTGTTTTTT. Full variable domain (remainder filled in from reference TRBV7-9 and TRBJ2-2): DTGVSQNPRHKITKRGQNVTFRCDPISEHNRLYWYRQTLGQGPEFLTYFQNEAQLEKSRLLSDRFSAERPKGSFSTLEIQRTEQGDSAMYLCATRLAAAHTGELFFGEGSRLTVL.